These 2 T cell receptor beta chains originate from one sample sequenced in a study of blood T cells in healthy people across ages. A sample-barcoded 5' primer and a J-beta primer mix were used in a second PCR of roughly 7 to 11 cycles. TCRdb processed the 5' RACE reads anew with MiXCR; each CDR3 protein has one entry. The sample carries 500,000 to 550,000 distinct CDR3 sequences, about 25% recorded once. A further study also used this sample, focusing on T cells of mothers and their children.

The specimen was blood. The origin of the receptors is a boy aged 10-17 years in good health.

CDR3 coding DNA: TGTGCCATTCAAGGGAACACCGGGGAGCTGTTTTTT. Protein sequence: CAIQGNTGELFF. The chain joins TRBV10-3 to TRBJ2-2, with no clear D. Germline-derived CDR1 and CDR2 are ENHRY and SYGVKD. Between the trimmed V and J ends, which lost 9 bases and 1 base, there was a span of 6 bases. The CDR3 has 12 residues.

Comments on this clonotype: A much larger clonotype is one base distant, so this may be a read error. This chain connects TRBV29-1 to TRBJ1-4; tentative D call: TRBD1 (6 bases). The CDR3 has 12 amino acids. With 4 bases removed from V and 4 bases from J, the gap between germline ends came to 7 bases. Germline-derived CDR1 and CDR2 are SQVTM and ANQGSEA. In nucleotides, the CDR3 is TGCAGCGTTGGGACAGTTAATGAAAAACTGTTTTTT. This encodes CSVGTVNEKLFF.